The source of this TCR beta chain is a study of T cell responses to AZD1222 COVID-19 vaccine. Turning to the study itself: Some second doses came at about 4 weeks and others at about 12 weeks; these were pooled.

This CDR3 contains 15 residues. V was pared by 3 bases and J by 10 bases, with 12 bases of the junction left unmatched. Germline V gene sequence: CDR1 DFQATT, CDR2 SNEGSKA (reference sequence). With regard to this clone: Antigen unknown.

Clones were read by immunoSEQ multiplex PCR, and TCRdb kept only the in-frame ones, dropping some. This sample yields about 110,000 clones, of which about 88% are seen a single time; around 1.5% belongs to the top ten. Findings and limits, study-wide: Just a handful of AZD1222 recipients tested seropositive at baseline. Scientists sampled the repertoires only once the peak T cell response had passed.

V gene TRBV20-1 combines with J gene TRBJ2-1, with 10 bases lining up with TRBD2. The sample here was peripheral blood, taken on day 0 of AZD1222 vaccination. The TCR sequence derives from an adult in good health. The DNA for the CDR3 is TGCAGTGCTAGTGCCCCGAGCGGGAGGGCCTTGGAGCAGTTCTTC. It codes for CSASAPSGRALEQFF.